Given below is one T cell receptor beta chain in context. This clonotype was seen at least ten times. Its antigen remains undetermined. No per-base quality is available; no much larger clone lies one base away. The sample's time point label, in plain terms: persistent/refractory GD, antithyroid drugs over 5 years with positive TRAb. RNA was extracted from PBMCs in TRIzol for both TCR sequencing and RNA sequencing. The diagnosis of Graves' disease followed American Thyroid Association guidelines. Patients were recruited from an endocrinology department in Xi'an, China. Each patient gave approximately 10 milliliters of peripheral blood, collected in an EDTA anticoagulant tube. Ficoll Paque Plus density gradient separation was used to isolate PBMCs, and no additional T cell sorting was done. An Agilent 2100 Bioanalyzer and agarose gel were used to assess RNA quality, and a NanoDrop 2000 was used to measure RNA concentration.

V loses 5 bases, J loses 5 bases, and the germline ends lie 12 bases apart. The CDR3 has 13 amino acids, counting the end cysteine and phenylalanine. The retained sequence is limited to the CDR3, 39 bases, with the frame set at the first base. Library preparation was by multiplex PCR. This sample was sequenced with an Illumina HiSeq 4000. CDR3 regions were amplified by Arm-PCR with iRepertoire HTBI primers to construct TCR beta libraries. PCR products were gel purified before sequencing. Under the source paper's analysis protocol: Gene usage analysis of CDR3 amino acid clonotypes used the approximately 62 TRBV and 14 to 15 TRBJ segments found across samples. Filtered high-quality paired reads were merged into contigs using COPE and FqMerger. Contigs were aligned with BLAST to IMGT TRBV, TRBD and TRBJ reference genes, and CDR3 was defined per IMGT. Clonotypes above 0.1% frequency were classified as highly expanded clones. Shannon entropy served as the measure of repertoire diversity, while the Gini coefficient captured V-J evenness. Clonotypes shared by more than one individual were considered public. Using fastp trimming at Q25 and MiXCR clonotype assembly, TCRdb reanalyzed the public sequencing data and kept in-frame beta chains. Identical CDR3 proteins give one entry, which carries the most common genes and DNA. These V and J calls rely on TCRdb rather than the paper's analysis. This sample comprises a few hundred thousand distinct CDR3 sequences, approximately 22% of them detected only once. The ten biggest clones cover about an eighth of the sample.

The data stem from a study of regulatory T cells in long-lasting Graves disease (TCRdb year 2021). About the full investigation: To count as having persistent Graves' disease, a patient had to have received antithyroid drug treatment for over 5 years with TSH receptor autoantibodies remaining persistently positive. On average, persistent Graves' disease patients in the clinical cohort had been on antithyroid drugs for roughly 11 years. This study used TCR sequencing and RNA sequencing of peripheral blood to compare persistent Graves' disease patients against newly diagnosed Graves' disease patients. The study was conducted in China and was registered as a clinical trial. A total of 35 or so samples were covered by TCR sequencing, comprising roughly 13 persistent and roughly 20 newly diagnosed Graves' disease patients. The research as a whole found: Persistent Graves' disease patients showed lower TCR Shannon entropy and fewer highly expanded clones than newly diagnosed patients, suggesting clonal expansion. The authors acknowledged the small sample size as a limitation that may reduce accuracy. TRBV28, TRBJ1-2 and TRBJ2-5 were preferentially used in persistent disease, while TRBV20-1 and TRBJ2-1 were favored in newly diagnosed disease. Only the TCR beta chain was sequenced and analyzed. Because the primary lesion, thyroid tissue, could not be accessed, the study looked at peripheral blood alone. Persistent patients shared more public clonotypes among themselves (around 3,000) than newly diagnosed patients did (over 950).

The receptor was derived from a female donor with Graves disease. This receptor chain uses TRBV12-3 or TRBV12-4 and TRBJ2-5; the D segment might be TRBD1 or TRBD2, since each matches 5 bases. The material sequenced was peripheral blood mononuclear cells (PBMCs), taken when the disease was refractory, from a patient treated with antithyroid drugs. The nucleotide sequence is TGTGCCAGCAGTACTTCTTGGGGGGAGACCCAGTACTTC. Its protein product is CASSTSWGETQYF.